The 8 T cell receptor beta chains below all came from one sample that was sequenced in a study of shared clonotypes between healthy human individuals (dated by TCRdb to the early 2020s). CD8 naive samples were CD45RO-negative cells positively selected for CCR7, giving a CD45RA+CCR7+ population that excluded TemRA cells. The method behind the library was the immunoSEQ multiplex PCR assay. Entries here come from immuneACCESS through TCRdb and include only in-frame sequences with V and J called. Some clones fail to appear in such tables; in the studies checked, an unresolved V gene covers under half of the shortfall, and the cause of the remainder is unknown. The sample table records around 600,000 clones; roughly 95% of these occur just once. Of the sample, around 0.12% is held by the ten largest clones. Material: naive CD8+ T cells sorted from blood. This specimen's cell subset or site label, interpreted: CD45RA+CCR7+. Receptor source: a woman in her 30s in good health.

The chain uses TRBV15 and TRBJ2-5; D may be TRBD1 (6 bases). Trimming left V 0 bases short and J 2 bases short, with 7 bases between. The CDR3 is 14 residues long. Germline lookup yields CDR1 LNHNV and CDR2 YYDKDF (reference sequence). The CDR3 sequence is CATSREGQQETQYF. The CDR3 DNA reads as TGTGCCACCAGCAGAGAAGGACAGCAAGAGACCCAGTACTTC.

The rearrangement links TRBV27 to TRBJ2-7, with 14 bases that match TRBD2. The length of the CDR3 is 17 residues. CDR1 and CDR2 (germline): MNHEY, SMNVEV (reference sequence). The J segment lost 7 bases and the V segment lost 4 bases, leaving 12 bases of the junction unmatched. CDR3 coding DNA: TGTGCCAGCAGTTCCCTCGAGGGACTAGCGGGAGAGGGGGAGCAGTACTTC. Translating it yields CASSSLEGLAGEGEQYF.

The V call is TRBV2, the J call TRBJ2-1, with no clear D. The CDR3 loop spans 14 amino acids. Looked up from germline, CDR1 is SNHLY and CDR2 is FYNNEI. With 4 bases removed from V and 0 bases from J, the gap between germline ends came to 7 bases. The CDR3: CASSAGNSYNEQFF. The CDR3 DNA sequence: TGTGCCAGCAGTGCGGGTAACTCCTACAATGAGCAGTTCTTC.

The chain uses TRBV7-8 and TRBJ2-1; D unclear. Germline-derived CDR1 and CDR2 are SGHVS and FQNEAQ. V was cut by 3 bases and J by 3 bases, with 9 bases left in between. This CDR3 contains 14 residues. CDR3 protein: CASSFLLGYNEQFF. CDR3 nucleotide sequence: TGTGCCAGCAGCTTCCTCCTAGGCTACAATGAGCAGTTCTTC.

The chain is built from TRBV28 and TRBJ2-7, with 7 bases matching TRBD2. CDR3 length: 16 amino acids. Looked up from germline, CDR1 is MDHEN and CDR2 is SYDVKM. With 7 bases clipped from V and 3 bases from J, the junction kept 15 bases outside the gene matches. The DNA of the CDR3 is TGTGCCAGCAACTCTCTGGGCGGGAGAAAGGTCTACGAGCAGTACTTC. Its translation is CASNSLGGRKVYEQYF. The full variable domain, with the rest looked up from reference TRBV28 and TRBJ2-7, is DVKVTQSSRYLVKRTGEKVFLECVQDMDHENMFWYRQDPGLGLRLIYFSYDVKMKEKGDIPEGYSVSREKKERFSLILESASTNQTSMYLCASNSLGGRKVYEQYFGPGTRLTVT.

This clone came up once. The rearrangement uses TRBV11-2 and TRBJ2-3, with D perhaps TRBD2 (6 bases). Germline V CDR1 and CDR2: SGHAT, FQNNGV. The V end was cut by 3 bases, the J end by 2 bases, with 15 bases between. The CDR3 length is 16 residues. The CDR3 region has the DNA TGTGCCAGCAGCTTTACGGTCGGGGGAAACACAGATACGCAGTATTTT. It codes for CASSFTVGGNTDTQYF.

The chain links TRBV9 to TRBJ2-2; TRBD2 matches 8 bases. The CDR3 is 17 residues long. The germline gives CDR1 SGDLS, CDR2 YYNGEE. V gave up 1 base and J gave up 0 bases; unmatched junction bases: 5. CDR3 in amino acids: CASSVLAGLSNTGELFF. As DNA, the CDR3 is TGTGCCAGCAGCGTATTAGCGGGACTATCGAACACCGGGGAGCTGTTTTTT.

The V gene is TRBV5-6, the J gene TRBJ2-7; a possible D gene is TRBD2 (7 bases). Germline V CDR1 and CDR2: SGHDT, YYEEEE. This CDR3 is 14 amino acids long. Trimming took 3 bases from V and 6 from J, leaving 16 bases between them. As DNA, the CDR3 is TGTGCCAGCAGCTCCGGGGGGTCGGGGGCCGAGCAGTACTTC. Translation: CASSSGGSGAEQYF.